These T cell receptor beta chains were read from a single sample in a study of cytomegalovirus exposure and HLA in healthy donors. Profiled with immunoSEQ multiplex PCR; TCRdb holds only in-frame clones, not every one. The sample contains roughly 99,000 clones, 70% to 85% of which appear only once. The sequencing input was PBMCs. These TCRs come from a male donor in good health and CMV-seronegative. The CDR3 runs from the conserved cysteine through the conserved F or W. A D gene is named only where the DNA matches it firmly. Only some rows state a clone size, as once, few, many or a class for expanded clones.

TRBV7-9,TRBJ1-4,.,.,CASSLGKGANEKLFF,TGTGCCAGCAGCTTAGGGAAAGGGGCTAATGAAAAACTGTTTTTT
TRBV6-1,TRBJ1-5,TRBD1,.,CASSGTTGTGDQPQHF,TGTGCCAGCAGTGGAACGACCGGGACAGGGGATCAGCCCCAGCATTTT
TRBV4-1,TRBJ2-7,TRBD1,.,CASSQAWDRGYEQYF,TGCGCCAGCAGCCAAGCATGGGACAGGGGCTACGAGCAGTACTTC
TRBV5-5,TRBJ1-2,TRBD1,once,CASSTGQATLYGYTF,TGTGCCAGCAGTACCGGACAGGCTACTCTCTATGGCTACACCTTC
TRBV5-1,TRBJ1-2,.,once,CASADSLPSYGYTF,TGCGCCAGCGCCGACAGTCTTCCGAGCTATGGCTACACCTTC
TRBV7-6,TRBJ2-2,.,once,CASSLIGTGELFF,TGTGCCAGCAGCTTAATCGGGACCGGGGAGCTGTTTTTT
TRBV27,TRBJ2-3,.,once,CASSLGRSTDTQYF,TGTGCCAGCAGTTTAGGCAGAAGCACAGATACGCAGTATTTT
TRBV19,TRBJ1-3,.,.,CASSPRLLFGNTIYF,TGTGCCAGTAGTCCCCGATTACTTTTCGGAAACACCATATATTTT
TRBV18,TRBJ2-5,TRBD1,.,CASSPEQGTQETQYF,TGTGCCAGCTCACCTGAACAGGGGACGCAAGAGACCCAGTACTTC
TRBV15,TRBJ2-1,TRBD2,.,CATSRDGGDNEQFF,TGTGCCACCAGCAGAGATGGGGGGGACAATGAGCAGTTCTTC
TRBV11-2,TRBJ2-1,TRBD2,.,CASSFLAGVGYNEQFF,TGTGCCAGCAGCTTTCTAGCGGGAGTAGGGTACAATGAGCAGTTCTTC
TRBV2,TRBJ1-3,.,few,CASSDGSGNTIYF,TGTGCCAGCAGTGACGGCTCTGGAAACACCATATATTTT
TRBV29-1,TRBJ2-7,TRBD1,.,CSVAGQGAEQYF,TGCAGCGTTGCTGGACAGGGGGCCGAGCAGTACTTC
TRBV23-1,TRBJ2-5,TRBD2,.,CASSQSAQELAGGQETQYF,TGCGCCAGCAGTCAATCGGCCCAAGAACTAGCGGGAGGTCAAGAGACCCAGTACTTC
TRBV28,TRBJ1-5,.,.,CASSLIRFNQPQHF,TGTGCCAGCAGTTTAATACGGTTTAATCAGCCCCAGCATTTT
TRBV5-4,TRBJ2-5,.,.,CASRTSSSNAETQYF,TGTGCCAGCAGAACATCTAGCTCCAACGCGGAGACCCAGTACTTC
TRBV2,TRBJ2-2,.,.,CASSAQIGELFF,TGTGCCAGCAGTGCACAGATCGGGGAGCTGTTTTTT
TRBV5-1,TRBJ1-1,.,.,CASSTQGTTEAFF,TGCGCCAGCAGTACGCAGGGCACCACTGAAGCTTTCTTT
TRBV28,TRBJ2-2,TRBD2,.,CGAGDANTGELFF,TGTGGGGCGGGGGACGCGAACACCGGGGAGCTGTTTTTT
TRBV10-1,TRBJ2-5,.,.,CASSGGTAQETQYF,TGCGCCAGCAGTGGCGGGACGGCGCAAGAGACCCAGTACTTC
TRBV6-1,TRBJ1-5,TRBD1,.,CASSEEVWTGRGSNQPQHF,TGTGCCAGCAGTGAAGAAGTCTGGACAGGGAGAGGTAGCAATCAGCCCCAGCATTTT
TRBV30,TRBJ2-7,TRBD2,.,CAWSVPKTSGRLEQYF,TGTGCCTGGAGTGTACCCAAGACTAGCGGGAGGCTCGAGCAGTACTTC
TRBV5-6,TRBJ2-1,TRBD2,.,CASSLGTSGTDEQFF,TGTGCCAGCAGCTTGGGTACTAGCGGGACAGATGAGCAGTTCTTC
TRBV15,TRBJ2-1,TRBD1,once,CATSFTGAQFF,TGTGCCACCAGCTTTACAGGGGCGCAGTTCTTC
TRBV19,TRBJ2-6,.,.,CASVHRSGANVLTF,TGTGCCAGTGTACACCGCTCTGGGGCCAACGTCCTGACTTTC
TRBV5-1,TRBJ1-1,.,.,CASSLDSYEAFF,TGCGCCAGCAGCTTGGACAGCTACGAAGCTTTCTTT
TRBV6-1,TRBJ2-3,.,.,CASLPWAADTQYF,TGTGCCAGCCTACCTTGGGCCGCAGATACGCAGTATTTT
TRBV2,TRBJ1-5,TRBD1,once,CASRRGGQGILGGNQPQHF,TGTGCCAGCAGGAGGGGGGGACAGGGAATTTTAGGCGGCAATCAGCCCCAGCATTTT
TRBV5-6,TRBJ2-2,.,.,CASSSWGGKGTGELFF,TGTGCCAGCAGCTCCTGGGGCGGAAAGGGCACCGGGGAGCTGTTTTTT
TRBV30,TRBJ1-2,.,once,CAWISGTPKFHRANYGYTF,TGTGCCTGGATCTCCGGGACACCAAAATTTCATCGAGCTAACTATGGCTACACCTTC
TRBV9,TRBJ2-7,TRBD1,.,CASSVGHQGVHEQYF,TGTGCCAGCAGCGTTGGACATCAGGGGGTCCACGAGCAGTACTTC
TRBV10-1,TRBJ1-4,.,.,CARPEGNEKLFF,TGCGCCAGACCTGAGGGTAATGAAAAACTGTTTTTT
TRBV7-8,TRBJ2-1,.,few,CASSIRRGNEQFF,TGTGCCAGCAGCATAAGGAGGGGCAATGAGCAGTTCTTC
TRBV27,TRBJ2-7,.,once,CASSPRNGEQYF,TGTGCCAGCAGCCCTCGCAACGGCGAGCAGTACTTC
TRBV29-1,TRBJ1-5,TRBD1,.,CSVGQGNQPQHF,TGCAGCGTCGGACAGGGCAATCAGCCCCAGCATTTT
TRBV5-5,TRBJ2-1,TRBD2,.,CASSPTSTLYNEQFF,TGTGCCAGCAGTCCGACTAGCACCCTCTACAATGAGCAGTTCTTC
TRBV4-1,TRBJ2-7,TRBD1,.,CASSRPGQGAYEQYF,TGCGCCAGCAGCCGACCGGGACAGGGGGCCTACGAGCAGTACTTC
TRBV28,TRBJ1-2,.,few,CASSPGKLNNYGYTF,TGTGCCAGCAGCCCAGGCAAGCTCAATAACTATGGCTACACCTTC
TRBV11-2,TRBJ1-5,.,.,CASSLSPAGQPQHF,TGTGCCAGCAGCCTGAGTCCGGCCGGGCAGCCCCAGCATTTT
TRBV14,TRBJ2-1,.,.,CASSQGFRMWLEEQFF,TGTGCCAGCAGCCAAGGGTTCCGCATGTGGCTAGAGGAGCAGTTCTTC
TRBV5-6,TRBJ2-7,TRBD1,.,CASSLAGDRINEQYF,TGTGCCAGCAGCTTGGCGGGGGACAGGATCAACGAGCAGTACTTC
TRBV9,TRBJ2-2,TRBD1,.,CASSLGQGSNTGELFF,TGTGCCAGCAGCTTGGGACAGGGGTCGAACACCGGGGAGCTGTTTTTT
TRBV2,TRBJ2-1,.,few,CASSRDIKSNEQFF,TGTGCCAGCAGCCGGGACATCAAGTCCAATGAGCAGTTCTTC
TRBV28,TRBJ1-4,TRBD1,.,CASSSTGKTNEKLFF,TGTGCCAGCAGTTCGACAGGGAAAACTAATGAAAAACTGTTTTTT
TRBV27,TRBJ1-5,.,once,CASSLQGQRQPQHF,TGTGCCAGCAGTTTACAGGGTCAGAGGCAGCCCCAGCATTTT
TRBV28,TRBJ2-2,.,.,CASFAGVTGELFF,TGTGCCAGTTTTGCCGGGGTCACCGGGGAGCTGTTTTTT
TRBV7-2,TRBJ1-1,.,.,CASSLEPRPGDLAFF,TGTGCCAGCAGCTTAGAGCCCCGGCCAGGGGATCTAGCTTTCTTT
TRBV5-1,TRBJ2-7,.,.,CASSPYYRDTSSYEQYF,TGCGCCAGCAGCCCATACTACCGGGACACGAGCTCCTACGAGCAGTACTTC
TRBV12-5,TRBJ2-6,TRBD2,once,CASGLDPLAGVAGANVLTF,TGTGCTAGTGGTTTGGACCCCCTAGCGGGAGTCGCTGGGGCCAACGTCCTGACTTTC
TRBV5-1,TRBJ1-1,.,few,CASSLYSGNTEAFF,TGCGCCAGCAGCTTATACAGTGGGAACACTGAAGCTTTCTTT
TRBV28,TRBJ2-2,.,.,CASSSPRYTGELFF,TGTGCCAGCAGTTCCCCTAGATACACCGGGGAGCTGTTTTTT
TRBV2,TRBJ2-7,.,.,CASNRLGYEQYF,TGTGCCAGCAATCGACTAGGCTACGAGCAGTACTTC
TRBV2,TRBJ2-7,TRBD2,.,CASRGLAGGLYEQYF,TGTGCCAGCAGAGGACTAGCGGGAGGACTCTACGAGCAGTACTTC
TRBV29-1,TRBJ1-1,TRBD1,.,CSVHPGGTEAFF,TGCAGCGTTCACCCAGGGGGCACTGAAGCTTTCTTT
TRBV7-2,TRBJ2-6,TRBD1,.,CASSRDRASGANVLTF,TGTGCCAGCAGCCGAGACAGGGCCTCTGGGGCCAACGTCCTGACTTTC
TRBV5-1,TRBJ1-5,.,.,CASSLGDARGHQPQHF,TGCGCCAGCAGCTTGGGGGACGCCAGGGGTCATCAGCCCCAGCATTTT
TRBV28,TRBJ2-5,.,.,CASSLEQGRQETQYF,TGTGCCAGCAGCCTAGAACAGGGCCGACAAGAGACCCAGTACTTC
TRBV9,TRBJ2-7,.,.,CASSLGGAVVEQYF,TGTGCCAGCAGCCTAGGCGGGGCTGTCGTCGAGCAGTACTTC
TRBV5-1,TRBJ1-2,.,.,CASSPKDRPYGYTF,TGCGCCAGCAGCCCAAAGGACAGACCCTATGGCTACACCTTC